These 14 T cell receptor beta chains share one sample of origin, sequenced in a study of T cell repertoires in cytomegalovirus infection. Their antigen targets remain unknown. One entry per CDR3 protein, called by TCRdb with MiXCR from the reads. The data show about 830,000 distinct CDR3 sequences, 32% seen once. The material was cultured CD8+ T cells from PBMCs, obtained from culture after CMV antigen stimulation. The receptors here all came from a human donor in good health (CMV status not recorded). Some clones in this sample may be carry-over from other donors' samples.

There are a few counts of this clonotype. The chain employs TRBV2 and TRBJ1-2; 7 bases match TRBD1. The CDR3 sequence is 15 residues long. Germline V gene data show CDR1 as SNHLY and CDR2 as FYNNEI. V lost 8 bases, J lost 6 bases, and 15 bases stayed unmatched. The CDR3 protein is CASPITPTGRNGYTF. In nucleotides, the CDR3 is TGTGCCAGCCCCATAACTCCGACAGGGAGGAATGGCTACACCTTC.

V usage is TRBV7-9 and J usage is TRBJ1-2; TRBD1 aligns across 7 bases. CDR3 length equals 16 residues. Losses at the gene ends were 5 bases for V and 2 bases for J; bases not matched to a gene: 11. CDR1 SEHNR and CDR2 FQNEAQ come from the germline V gene (reference sequence). CDR3 loop: CASSTPSQGPNYGYTF. The DNA for the CDR3 is TGTGCCAGCAGCACTCCCTCACAGGGGCCCAACTATGGCTACACCTTC.

The chain recombines TRBV6-5 with TRBJ1-1; D call uncertain. Trimming pared 5 bases from V and 10 bases from J, leaving 20 bases between. CDR1 and CDR2 (germline): MNHEY, SVGAGI. This CDR3 has 14 amino acids. CDR3 nucleotides: TGTGCCAGCAGTGACCTCGGGGTGAGGCGGGGAGCTTTCTTT. It codes for CASSDLGVRRGAFF.

The rearrangement uses TRBV27 and TRBJ2-3; 9 bases map to TRBD2. CDR1 is MNHEY and CDR2 is SMNVEV in the germline V gene (reference sequence). This CDR3 has 14 residues. V lost 7 bases and J lost 6; bases outside the gene matches: 8. For the CDR3, the DNA is TGTGCCAGCATGGTAGCGGGGGTGTCGGATACGCAGTATTTT. Protein sequence: CASMVAGVSDTQYF.

CDR3 amino acids: CSARANPSTWGFF. As DNA, the CDR3 is TGCAGTGCTAGAGCCAACCCTTCTACCTGGGGTTTCTTT. This chain connects TRBV20-1 to TRBJ1-1; D is unresolved. From germline, CDR1 is DFQATT and CDR2 SNEGSKA (reference sequence). The CDR3 is 13 residues long. Trimming pared 1 base from V and 13 bases from J, leaving 19 bases between.

On this clonotype: A much larger clone is a single base away; this may be a read error. This rearrangement joins TRBV7-6 to TRBJ2-1; TRBD2 agrees at 7 bases. The end of the DNA aligns better with TRBJ2-7, so the J call may be wrong. Germline values: CDR1 SGHVS, CDR2 FNYEAQ. This CDR3 contains 16 residues. CDR3 sequence: CASSPNGGSSYNEQYF. CDR3 coding DNA: TGTGCCAGCAGCCCCAACGGGGGGAGCTCCTACAATGAGCAGTACTTC.

This clonotype was seen a few times. The rearrangement joins TRBV4-1 to TRBJ2-3, with 7 bases identical to TRBD2. Germline lookup yields CDR1 MGHRA and CDR2 YSYEKL. With V trimmed by 1 base and J by 4 bases, 8 bases remained unmatched. The CDR3 consists of 16 residues. The CDR3 region has the DNA TGCGCCAGCAGCCAAGGATCGGGGGGAATACCAGATACGCAGTATTTT. Translating it yields CASSQGSGGIPDTQYF.

The chain is built from TRBV6-1 and TRBJ1-1, with 7 positions matching TRBD1. The germline gives CDR1 MNHNS, CDR2 SASEGT. This CDR3 region has 13 residues. The junction had 5 bases not matched to a gene; V was cut back by 0 bases and J by 10 bases. This chain's CDR3 is CASSEALRDRAFF. The CDR3 DNA reads TGTGCCAGCAGTGAAGCGCTACGGGACAGAGCTTTCTTT.

To note about this clonotype: This may arise from a read error, as a much more abundant clone is one base away. The J gene is TRBJ1-1, the V gene TRBV7-6, with a possible D match to TRBD1 (6 bases). The germline V gene has CDR1 SGHVS and CDR2 FNYEAQ. The CDR3 extends over 14 amino acids. The CDR3 DNA follows: TGTGTCAGCAGCTTAGGGGGGGGCTTGGCTGAAGCTTTCTTT. It encodes CVSSLGGGLAEAFF. The variable domain in full, completed from reference TRBV7-6 and TRBJ1-1, reads GAGVSQSPRYKVTKRGQDVALRCDPISGHVSLYWYRQALGQGPEFLTYFNYEAQQDKSGLPNDRFSAERPEGSISTLTIQRTEQRDSAMYRCVSSLGGGLAEAFFGQGTRLTVV.

Only a few counts were recorded for this clonotype. This chain connects TRBV12-5 to TRBJ1-1; D gene unclear. The ends were cut back, 0 bases at V and 4 bases at J, with 6 bases in the middle. Germline lookup yields CDR1 LGHNT and CDR2 FRNRAP. This CDR3 comprises 13 residues. CDR3: CASGLVEGTEAFF. DNA for the CDR3: TGTGCTAGTGGTTTGGTAGAGGGCACTGAAGCTTTCTTT.

This clonotype was observed once. The chain is built from TRBV13 and TRBJ2-4; TRBD1 agrees at 8 bases. Germline CDR1 is PRHDT and CDR2 is FYEKMQ (reference sequence). After removal of 6 bases from V and 6 bases from J, the junction contained 7 bases not matched to a gene. This CDR3 has 14 residues. Here the CDR3 DNA reads TGTGCCAGCAGTATCGCAGGGGGCGCAAACATTCAGTACTTC. Its protein product is CASSIAGGANIQYF.

The V gene is TRBV7-8, the J gene TRBJ1-5; D might be TRBD1 (6 bases). Germline lookup yields CDR1 SGHVS and CDR2 FQNEAQ. V dropped 1 base and J dropped 7 bases, with 14 bases sitting between them. This CDR3 is built from 15 residues. CDR3 sequence reads: CASSLEEWGAQPQHF. CDR3 nucleotide sequence: TGTGCCAGCAGCTTAGAAGAATGGGGGGCACAGCCCCAGCATTTT.

This chain connects TRBV9 to TRBJ2-2, with 9 bases identical to TRBD2. Per the germline V gene, CDR1 is SGDLS and CDR2 is YYNGEE. V was pared by 7 bases and J by 7 bases, with 8 bases of the junction left unmatched. The CDR3 spans 14 residues. CDR3 in DNA: TGTGCCAGCGGGGCGGGGGGGCAGGACGGGGAGCTGTTTTTT. It encodes CASGAGGQDGELFF.

The gene calls are TRBV28 and TRBJ1-1; 7 bases align to TRBD1. Germline lookup yields CDR1 MDHEN and CDR2 SYDVKM. This CDR3 has 14 amino acids. V lost 5 bases and J lost 4; bases outside the gene matches: 7. DNA of the CDR3: TGTGCCAGCAGTCACAGGGGTCGGGGCACTGAAGCTTTCTTT. This translates into CASSHRGRGTEAFF.